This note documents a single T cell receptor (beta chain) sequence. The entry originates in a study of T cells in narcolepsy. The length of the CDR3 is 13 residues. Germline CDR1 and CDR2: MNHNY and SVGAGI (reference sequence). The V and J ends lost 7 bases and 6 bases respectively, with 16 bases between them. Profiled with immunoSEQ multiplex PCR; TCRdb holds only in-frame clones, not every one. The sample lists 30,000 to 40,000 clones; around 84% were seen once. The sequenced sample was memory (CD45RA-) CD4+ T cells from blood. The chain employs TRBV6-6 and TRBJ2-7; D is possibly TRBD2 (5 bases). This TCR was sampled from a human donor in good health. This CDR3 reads CASTGLARAEQYF. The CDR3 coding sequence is TGTGCCAGCACTGGATTAGCGAGGGCCGAGCAGTACTTC.